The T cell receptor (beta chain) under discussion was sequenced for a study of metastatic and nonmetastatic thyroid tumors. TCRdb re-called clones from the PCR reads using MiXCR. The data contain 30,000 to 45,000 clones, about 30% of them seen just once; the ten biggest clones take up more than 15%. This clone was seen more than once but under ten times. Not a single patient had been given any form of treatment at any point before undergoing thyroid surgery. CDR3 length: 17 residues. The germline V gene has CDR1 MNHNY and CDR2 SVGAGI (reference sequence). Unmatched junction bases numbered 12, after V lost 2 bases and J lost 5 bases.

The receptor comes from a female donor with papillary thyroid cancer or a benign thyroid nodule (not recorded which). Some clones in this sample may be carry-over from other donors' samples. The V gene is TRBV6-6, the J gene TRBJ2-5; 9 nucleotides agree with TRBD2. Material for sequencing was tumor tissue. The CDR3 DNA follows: TGTGCCAGCAGTTACGGTACCAGGGCGGGGGGGCCTGAGACCCAGTACTTC. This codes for CASSYGTRAGGPETQYF.